What follows describes a single T cell receptor (beta chain). Its recognized antigen is unknown. Base qualities are not provided; no much larger clone lies one nucleotide away. The CDR3 contains 12 residues, cysteine and phenylalanine counted. The retained sequence is limited to the CDR3, 36 bases, with the frame set at the first base. Based on the germline V gene, the CDR1 and CDR2 sequences are MDHEN and SYDVKM. V and J are truncated by 8 bases and 5 bases respectively, leaving an intervening sequence of 12 bases. The immunoSEQ Assay was the method used to sequence TCRbeta CDR3 regions. After extraction, genomic DNA underwent amplification by bias-controlled multiplex PCR, followed by high-throughput sequencing. In the authors' own workflow: Collapsing and filtering of sequences were performed to quantify the absolute abundance of each unique TCRbeta CDR3 region. T cell fraction was estimated by normalization of TCRbeta template counts to usable DNA, with usable DNA being measured through amplification of reference genes present in all nucleated cells. Repertoire TCRs were annotated as SARS-CoV-2-specific when V gene, CDR3 amino acid sequence and J gene were exactly matched to a known reactive TCR set. The reference SARS-CoV-2 TCR set was obtained from MIRA and was filtered for enrichment in COVID-19-positive ImmuneCODE repertoires, whereby public or cross-reactive TCRs were removed. Using the MIRA antigens, annotated TCRs were further analysed by specific ORF or by position within an ORF. Breadth was defined as the number of annotated unique rearrangements divided by the total number of unique productive rearrangements, and depth was defined as the summed frequency of the annotated unique rearrangements. Two-sided Wilcoxon rank-sum tests were applied when comparing TCR breadth between groups. What TCRdb holds here is the immuneACCESS table cut down to in-frame rearrangements. Part of the clones is not present; checked against another copy, under half of the missing clones reflect an unresolved V gene, and the others are unexplained. That table gives V, J and clone size, and the DNA gave D and trimming. The sample table holds about 480,000 clones, of which around 85% were seen once. More than 10% of the sample lies in the top ten.

This record comes from a study of Ad26.COV2.S vaccination and SARS-CoV-2 variants (dated by TCRdb to about 2021). As for the study more broadly: Vaccine-arm donors came from COV1001, a multicentre, randomized, double-blind, placebo-controlled phase I-IIa trial of Ad26.COV2.S in healthy adults. Ad26.COV2.S was administered intramuscularly at 5 x 10^10 or 1 x 10^11 viral particles, either as a single shot or as two shots given 56 days apart. The specificity and breadth of SARS-CoV-2-reactive T cell receptors after Ad26.COV2.S vaccination were assessed by TCRbeta repertoire sequencing. The TCR-sequenced set comprised around 30 samples: approximately 19 Ad26.COV2.S vaccine recipients, 5 placebo recipients and 8 SARS-CoV-2 convalescent individuals. Participants in the trial were split at random into five groups of five each, receiving low-dose or high-dose Ad26.COV2.S once or twice, or else placebo on both occasions. Investigators did not know the trial group allocation while performing experiments and assessing outcomes.

The treatment or condition label of this sample denotes: roughly 20 received Ad26.COV2.S at low or high dose, single or two shots; about 5 received placebo; per-sample allocation not given. For vaccine and placebo recipients, repertoires were sequenced using samples collected on day 63 after the first injection. In Cohort 1b, around 25 adults aged 18-55 years were enrolled at a single site in Boston, USA, between 29 July and 7 August 2020. Ad26.COV2.S was a replication-incompetent adenovirus type 26 vector expressing a prefusion-stabilized SARS-CoV-2 spike protein from the original Wuhan strain. General study outcomes and caveats: It was noted by the authors that total T cell responses may have been underestimated by the TCR breadth and depth analyses. Comparable non-spike TCR breadth was observed between vaccine and placebo recipients, consistent with only spike being contained in the vaccine. Comparing responses between vaccine doses or regimens was not something the study was powered to do. Spike-specific TCR breadth was higher in Ad26.COV2.S recipients than in placebo recipients (P = 0.0014). After vaccination, spike-specific CD8+ and CD4+ T cell responses were reported to show substantial breadth.

This TCR came from a person aged 18-65 years who received the Ad26.COV2.S COVID-19 vaccine or a placebo. Sequencing used peripheral blood, obtained in a trial of Ad26.COV2.S vaccine versus placebo. The receptor chain draws on TRBV28 and TRBJ2-5; the D gene is perhaps TRBD2, from 5 matching bases. The DNA is as follows: TGTGCCAGCTCGGGAAGCAGGGAGACCCAGTACTTC. Its amino acids are CASSGSRETQYF.